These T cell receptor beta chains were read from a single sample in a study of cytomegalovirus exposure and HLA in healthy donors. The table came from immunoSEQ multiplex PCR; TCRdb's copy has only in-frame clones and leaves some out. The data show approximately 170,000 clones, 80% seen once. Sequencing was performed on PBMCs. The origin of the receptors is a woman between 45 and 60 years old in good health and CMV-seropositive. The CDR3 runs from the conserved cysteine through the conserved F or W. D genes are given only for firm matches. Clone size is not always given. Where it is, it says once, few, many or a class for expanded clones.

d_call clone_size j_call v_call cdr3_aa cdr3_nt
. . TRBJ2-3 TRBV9 CASSSDGGASTDTQYF TGTGCCAGCAGCTCAGACGGGGGTGCTAGCACAGATACGCAGTATTTT
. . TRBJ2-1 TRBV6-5 CASSPTGSYNEQFF TGTGCCAGCAGTCCTACCGGCTCCTACAATGAGCAGTTCTTC
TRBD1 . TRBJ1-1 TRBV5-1 CASSLGEGASTEAFF TGCGCCAGCAGCTTGGGAGAGGGGGCGTCGACTGAAGCTTTCTTT
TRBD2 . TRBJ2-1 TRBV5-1 CASSLGLAVTLSYNEQFF TGCGCCAGCAGCCTGGGACTAGCGGTGACCTTATCCTACAATGAGCAGTTCTTC
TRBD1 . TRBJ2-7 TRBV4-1 CASSQDMGGDRGYEQYF TGCGCCAGCAGCCAAGATATGGGGGGGGACAGGGGTTACGAGCAGTACTTC
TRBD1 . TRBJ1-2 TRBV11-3 CASSTRTGGPLYGYTF TGTGCCAGCAGCACCCGGACAGGAGGTCCTCTCTATGGCTACACCTTC
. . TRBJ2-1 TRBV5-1 CASSLEDSMENEQFF TGCGCCAGCAGCTTGGAGGACAGTATGGAAAATGAGCAGTTCTTC
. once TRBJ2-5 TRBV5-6 CASSLYGIETQYF TGTGCCAGCAGCTTGTACGGGATAGAGACCCAGTACTTC
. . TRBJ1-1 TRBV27 CASSSTGNPRAAAFF TGTGCCAGCAGTTCGACCGGAAACCCCAGGGCGGCGGCTTTCTTT
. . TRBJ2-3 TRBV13 CASSLTGEFGTDTQYF TGTGCCAGCAGCTTGACGGGGGAGTTCGGCACAGATACGCAGTATTTT
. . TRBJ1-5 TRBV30 CAWSSSLAGNQPQHF TGTGCCTGGAGTTCATCTTTAGCGGGCAATCAGCCCCAGCATTTT
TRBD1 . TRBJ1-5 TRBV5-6 CASSLADRDQPQHF TGTGCCAGCAGCTTGGCGGACAGGGATCAGCCCCAGCATTTT
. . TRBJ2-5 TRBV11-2 CASSHRVLAEETQYF TGTGCCAGCAGCCACAGGGTTCTAGCGGAAGAGACCCAGTACTTC
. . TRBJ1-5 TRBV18 CASSSSGVSNQPQHF TGTGCCAGCTCATCATCGGGGGTTAGCAATCAGCCCCAGCATTTT
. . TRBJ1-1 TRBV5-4 CASSLRTPNTEAFF TGTGCCAGCAGTCTGCGGACACCGAACACTGAAGCTTTCTTT
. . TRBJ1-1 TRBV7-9 CASSFGGAEAFF TGTGCCAGCAGCTTCGGGGGGGCTGAAGCTTTCTTT
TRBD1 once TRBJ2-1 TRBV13 CASSRGQGGDEQFF TGTGCCAGCAGCCGTGGACAGGGGGGAGATGAGCAGTTCTTC
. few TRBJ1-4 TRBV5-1 CASRSEQPNEKLFF TGCGCCAGCAGATCCGAACAGCCAAATGAAAAACTGTTTTTT
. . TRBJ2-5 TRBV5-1 CASSRDAETQYF TGCGCCAGCAGCCGAGATGCAGAGACCCAGTACTTC
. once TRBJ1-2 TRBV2 CASRGTPSAGYTF TGTGCCAGCCGTGGGACACCCTCAGCGGGCTACACCTTC
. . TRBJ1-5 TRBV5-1 CASSLSQAGQPQHF TGCGCCAGCAGCCTGTCCCAGGCAGGCCAGCCCCAGCATTTT
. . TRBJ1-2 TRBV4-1 CASSQAAGSGYGYTF TGCGCCAGCAGCCAGGCCGCGGGGTCAGGCTATGGCTACACCTTC
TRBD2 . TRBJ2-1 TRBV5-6 CASSRLGRGVSNEQFF TGTGCCAGCAGCCGACTTGGGCGGGGGGTGAGCAATGAGCAGTTCTTC
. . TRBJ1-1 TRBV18 CASSMGHMNTEAFF TGTGCCAGCTCAATGGGACACATGAACACTGAAGCTTTCTTT
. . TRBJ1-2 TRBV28 CASRDSNYGYTF TGTGCCAGCAGGGACAGCAACTATGGCTACACCTTC
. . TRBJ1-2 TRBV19 CASNVQETFYGYTF TGTGCCAGTAACGTACAGGAGACCTTCTATGGCTACACCTTC
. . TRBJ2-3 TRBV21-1 CASSSLKTSGGTDTQYF TGTGCCAGCAGCTCGCTCAAGACTAGCGGGGGCACAGATACGCAGTATTTT
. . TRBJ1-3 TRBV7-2 CASSSQSDGNTIYF TGTGCCAGCAGCTCCCAAAGCGATGGAAACACCATATATTTT